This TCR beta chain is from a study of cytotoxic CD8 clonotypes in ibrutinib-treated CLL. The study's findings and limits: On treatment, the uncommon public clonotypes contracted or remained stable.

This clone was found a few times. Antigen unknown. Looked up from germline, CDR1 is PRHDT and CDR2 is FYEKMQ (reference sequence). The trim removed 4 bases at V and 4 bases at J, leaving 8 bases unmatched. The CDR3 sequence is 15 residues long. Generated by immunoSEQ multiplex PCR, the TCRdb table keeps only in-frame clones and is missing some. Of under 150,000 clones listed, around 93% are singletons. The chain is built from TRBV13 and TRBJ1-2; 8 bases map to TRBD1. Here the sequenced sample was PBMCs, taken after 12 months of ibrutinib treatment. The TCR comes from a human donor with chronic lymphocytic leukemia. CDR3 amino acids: CASSSVDRESYGYTF. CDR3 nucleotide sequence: TGTGCCAGCAGCTCAGTGGACAGGGAAAGCTATGGCTACACCTTC. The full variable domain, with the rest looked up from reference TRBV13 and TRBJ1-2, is AAGVIQSPRHLIKEKRETATLKCYPIPRHDTVYWYQQGPGQDPQFLISFYEKMQSDKGSIPDRFSAQQFSDYHSELNMSSLELGDSALYFCASSSVDRESYGYTFGSGTRLTVV.